The 7 T cell receptor delta chains in this list originate from one sample, sequenced in a study of γδ T cells in repeated Plasmodium falciparum infection. Flow sorting of PBMC yielded separate Vgamma9/Vdelta2+ and Vdelta2-negative gammadelta T cell populations for bulk repertoire analysis. TCRdb reanalysed the multiplex PCR reads via CATT. The sample has around 50,000 delta-chain clones, 1.9% seen once; the top ten hold about 23%. The sample taken for sequencing was gamma-delta T cells from blood. The receptors stem from a pool of human donors (malaria-infected and uninfected, not separated).

This clone was recorded at least ten times. Other DNA sequences in this specimen translate into the identical CDR3. The CDR3 region has the DNA TGTGCTCTTGGGGAAAAGAGATCTCCTAACTGGGGGACTCAGCACACCGATAAACTCATCTTT. Translation gives CALGEKRSPNWGTQHTDKLIF. The chain employs TRDV1 and TRDJ1; 9 nucleotides line up with TRDD3. TCRdb lists no J gene, so it was determined here by aligning the DNA to germline. Germline CDR1 TSWWSYY, CDR2 QGS. This CDR3 contains 21 residues. V dropped 2 bases and J dropped 0; count of bases not matched to a gene: 19.

This clone was observed a handful of times. V is TRDV3 and J is TRDJ1, with D possibly being TRDD2 or TRDD3 (9 bases each). This CDR3 comprises 16 residues. Trimming removed 2 bases at V and 5 bases at J, with 24 bases between. The germline V gene has CDR1 TVYSNPD and CDR2 GDNSRS (reference sequence). CDR3 nucleotides: TGTGCCTTTCTACCTTCCTACGTTCTGGGGGATGATAAACTCATCTTT. This codes for CAFLPSYVLGDDKLIF.

This clone occurred a few times. Only one base separates this from a far larger clonotype, so it likely reflects a read error. Different DNA sequences within this sample yield the same CDR3. The chain combines TRDV1 with TRDJ1; TRDD3 aligns across 10 bases. The J gene is absent in TCRdb and was assigned here via DNA matching to germline. The CDR3 has 25 amino acids. CDR1 is TSWWSYY, CDR2 QGS, per germline. CDR3 in DNA: TGTGCTCTTGGGGAACTTTTGAGAGGAGCTACTTTACTGGGGGATTACTGGGGGTTCACCGACAAACTCATCTTT. The encoded protein is CALGELLRGATLLGDYWGFTDKLIF.

A few counts support this clone. This likely reflects a read error, since a far larger clone is one base away. The chain combines TRDV1 with TRDJ3; TRDD3 matches 13 bases. The J gene was missing in TCRdb and was found by matching the end of the DNA to germline. This CDR3 is 22 amino acids long. Germline trimming cut 4 bases from V and 0 bases from J; bases unmatched to any gene: 12. The germline CDR1 and CDR2 sequences are TSWWSYY and QGS. For the CDR3, the DNA is TGTGCTCTTGGGGTTAAGTACTGGGGGATACGGACGAGCTCCTGGGACACCCGACAGATGTTTTTC. Its translation is CALGVKYWGIRTSSWDTRQMFF.

This clone was counted at least ten times. Because the CDR3's place on the DNA is in doubt, the DNA is left out and the CDR3 is given as listed by TCRdb. Other DNA sequences of this sample code for an identical CDR3. This chain connects TRDV1 to TRDJ1; the D call TRDD3 from the table was never checked on the DNA. Germline CDR1 and CDR2: TSWWSYY and QGS. The CDR3 length is 27 residues, termini included. The CDR3 reads CALGEKIGFLLGTGIIAGDWEIRKLIF.

This clone has a count of ten or more. The protein TCRdb lists belongs to a much larger clone and differs from this DNA's translation at residue 4, which points to a read error; the protein shown is made from the DNA. This chain links TRDV2 with TRDJ1; 9 nucleotides line up with TRDD3. This CDR3 has 18 amino acids. Germline CDR1 and CDR2: GEAIGNYY and EKD. For the CDR3, the DNA is TGTGCCTGTGGCACCGGTTCCTTACTGGGGGAGCACCCCGATAAACTCATCTTT. This translates into CACGTGSLLGEHPDKLIF.

This clone was observed at least ten times. The chain combines TRDV1 with TRDJ1, with D perhaps being TRDD2 or TRDD3 (7 bases each). Between the trimmed V and J ends, which lost 4 bases and 0 bases, there was a span of 45 bases. The CDR3 loop spans 26 amino acids. The V gene's germline CDR1 is TSWWSYY and CDR2 QGS. CDR3 loop: CALGGNYYPWPSFPWGSVWYTDKLIF. Written as DNA, the CDR3 is TGTGCTCTTGGGGGGAACTATTACCCCTGGCCTTCCTTTCCCTGGGGGTCGGTATGGTACACCGATAAACTCATCTTT.